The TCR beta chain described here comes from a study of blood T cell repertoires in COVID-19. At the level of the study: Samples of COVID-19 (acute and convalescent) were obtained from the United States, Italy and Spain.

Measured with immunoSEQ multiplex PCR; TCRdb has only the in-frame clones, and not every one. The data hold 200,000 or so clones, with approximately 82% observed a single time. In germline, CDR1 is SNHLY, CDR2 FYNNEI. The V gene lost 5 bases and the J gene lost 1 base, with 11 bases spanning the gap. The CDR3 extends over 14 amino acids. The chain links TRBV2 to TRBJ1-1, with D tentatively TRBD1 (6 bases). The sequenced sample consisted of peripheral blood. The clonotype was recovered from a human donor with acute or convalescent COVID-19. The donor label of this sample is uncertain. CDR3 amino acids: CASSLARGNTEAFF. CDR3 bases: TGTGCCAGCAGTTTGGCCAGGGGGAACACTGAAGCTTTCTTT.